This TCR beta chain was identified in a study of shared clonotypes between healthy human individuals. With respect to this clone: Its antigen is unidentified.

Study-wide results and limits: Of the naive CD4 clonotypes, roughly 5.2% were shared across a few donors. Rarefaction revealed incomplete sorted-subset sequencing despite large depth. In general, naive subsets displayed greater estimated richness than memory subsets did. All-four-donor shared clonotypes had higher generation probabilities than non-shared clonotypes did.

The CDR3 loop spans 14 amino acids. CDR1 is MNHEY, CDR2 SVGAGI, per germline. The V segment lost 4 bases and the J segment 6 bases; nucleotides outside the gene matches: 8. Produced via immunoSEQ multiplex PCR; TCRdb's table is partial and in-frame only. Of about 2.3 million clones detected, over 85% appear once; the ten largest clones hold 0.3% to 0.4%. The sample was naive CD4+ T cells from PBMCs. Subset meaning: CD45RA+ positively selected. The genes are TRBV6-5 and TRBJ2-7; 8 bases are shared with TRBD1. This TCR derives from a man younger than 30 in good health. Some clones in this sample may be carry-over from other donors' samples. For the CDR3, the DNA is TGTGCCAGCAGTTCCGAGACAGGGGCCCCCGAGCAGTACTTC. Its protein is CASSSETGAPEQYF.